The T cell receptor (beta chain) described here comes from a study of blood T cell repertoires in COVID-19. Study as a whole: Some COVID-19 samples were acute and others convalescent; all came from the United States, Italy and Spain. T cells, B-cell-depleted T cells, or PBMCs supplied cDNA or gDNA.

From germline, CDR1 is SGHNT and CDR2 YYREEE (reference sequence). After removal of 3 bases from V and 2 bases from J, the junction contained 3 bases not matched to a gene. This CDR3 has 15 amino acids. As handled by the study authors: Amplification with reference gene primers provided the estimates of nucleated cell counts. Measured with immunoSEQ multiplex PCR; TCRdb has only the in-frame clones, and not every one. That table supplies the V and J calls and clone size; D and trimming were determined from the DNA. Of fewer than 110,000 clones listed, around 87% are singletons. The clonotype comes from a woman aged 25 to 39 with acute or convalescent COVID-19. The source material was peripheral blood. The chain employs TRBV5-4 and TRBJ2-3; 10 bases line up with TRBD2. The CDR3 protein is CASSSGTSVTDTQYF. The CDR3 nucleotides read TGTGCCAGCAGCTCGGGGACTAGCGTCACAGATACGCAGTATTTT.